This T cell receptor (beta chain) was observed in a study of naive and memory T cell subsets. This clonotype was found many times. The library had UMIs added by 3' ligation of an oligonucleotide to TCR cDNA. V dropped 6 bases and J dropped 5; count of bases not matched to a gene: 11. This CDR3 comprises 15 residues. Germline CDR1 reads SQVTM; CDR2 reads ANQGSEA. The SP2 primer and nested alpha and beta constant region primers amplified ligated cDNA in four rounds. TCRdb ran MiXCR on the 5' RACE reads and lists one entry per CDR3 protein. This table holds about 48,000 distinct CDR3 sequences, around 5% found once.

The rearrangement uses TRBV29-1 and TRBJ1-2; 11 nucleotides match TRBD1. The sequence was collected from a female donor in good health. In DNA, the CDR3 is TGCAGCGTCGACCCCGGACAGGGGGCACCTTATGGCTACACCTTC. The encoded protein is CSVDPGQGAPYGYTF.